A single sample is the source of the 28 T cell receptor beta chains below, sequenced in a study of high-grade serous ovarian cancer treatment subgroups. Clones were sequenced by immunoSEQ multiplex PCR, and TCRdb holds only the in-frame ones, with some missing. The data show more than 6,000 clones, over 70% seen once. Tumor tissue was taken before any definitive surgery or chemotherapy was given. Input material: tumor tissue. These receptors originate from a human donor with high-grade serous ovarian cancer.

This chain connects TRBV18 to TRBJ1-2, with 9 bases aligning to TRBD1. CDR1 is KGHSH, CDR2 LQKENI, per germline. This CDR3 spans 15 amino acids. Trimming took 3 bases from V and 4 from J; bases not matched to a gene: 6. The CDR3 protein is CASSPGDRASYGYTF. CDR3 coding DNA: TGTGCCAGCTCACCCGGGGACAGGGCGAGCTATGGCTACACCTTC.

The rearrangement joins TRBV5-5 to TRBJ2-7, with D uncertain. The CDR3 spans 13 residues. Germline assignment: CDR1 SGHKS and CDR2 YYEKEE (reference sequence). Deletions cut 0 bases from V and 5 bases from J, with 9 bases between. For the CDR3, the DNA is TGTGCCAGCAGCTTGGTTCCAGTCAACGAGCAGTACTTC. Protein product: CASSLVPVNEQYF. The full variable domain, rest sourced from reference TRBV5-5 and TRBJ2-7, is DAGVTQSPTHLIKTRGQQVTLRCSPISGHKSVSWYQQVLGQGPQFIFQYYEKEERGRGNFPDRFSARQFPNYSSELNVNALLLGDSALYLCASSLVPVNEQYFGPGTRLTVT.

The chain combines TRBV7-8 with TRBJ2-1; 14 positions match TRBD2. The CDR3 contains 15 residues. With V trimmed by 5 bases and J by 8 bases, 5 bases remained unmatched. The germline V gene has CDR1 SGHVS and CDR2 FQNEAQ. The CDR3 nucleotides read TGTGCCAGCAGCCTTGGGACTAGCGGGAGCCATGAGCAGTTCTTC. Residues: CASSLGTSGSHEQFF.

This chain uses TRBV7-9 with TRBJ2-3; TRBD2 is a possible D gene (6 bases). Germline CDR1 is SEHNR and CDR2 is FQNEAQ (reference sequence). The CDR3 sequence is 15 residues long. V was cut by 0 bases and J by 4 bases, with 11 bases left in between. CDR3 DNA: TGTGCCAGCAGCTTAGCGGGACTCAATCCAGATACGCAGTATTTT. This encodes CASSLAGLNPDTQYF.

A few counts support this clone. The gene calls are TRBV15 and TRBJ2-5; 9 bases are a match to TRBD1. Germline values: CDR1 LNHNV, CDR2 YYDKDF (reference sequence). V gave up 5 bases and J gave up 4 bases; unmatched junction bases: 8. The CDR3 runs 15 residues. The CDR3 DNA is TGTGCCACCAGCGGCCGACAGGGGGAAGGAGAGACCCAGTACTTC. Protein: CATSGRQGEGETQYF.

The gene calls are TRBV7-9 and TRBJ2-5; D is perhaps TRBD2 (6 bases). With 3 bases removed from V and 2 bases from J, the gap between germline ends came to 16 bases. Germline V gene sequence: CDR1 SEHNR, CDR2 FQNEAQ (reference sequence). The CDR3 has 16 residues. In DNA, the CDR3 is TGTGCCAGCAGCTTGGGAACTAGCATATGGCAAGAGACCCAGTACTTC. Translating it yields CASSLGTSIWQETQYF.

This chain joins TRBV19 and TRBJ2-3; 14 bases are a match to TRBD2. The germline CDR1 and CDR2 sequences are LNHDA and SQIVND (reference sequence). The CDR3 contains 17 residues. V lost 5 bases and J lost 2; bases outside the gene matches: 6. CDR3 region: CASSPRTSGGNTDTQYF. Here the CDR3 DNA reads TGTGCCAGTAGTCCCCGGACTAGCGGGGGGAACACAGATACGCAGTATTTT.

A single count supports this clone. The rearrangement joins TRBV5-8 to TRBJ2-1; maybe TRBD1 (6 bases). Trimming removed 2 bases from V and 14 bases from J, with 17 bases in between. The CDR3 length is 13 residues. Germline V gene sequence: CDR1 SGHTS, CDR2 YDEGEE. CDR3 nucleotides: TGTGCCAGCAGCTTTCAATCGCAGGGGAACAAGTTCTTC. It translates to CASSFQSQGNKFF.

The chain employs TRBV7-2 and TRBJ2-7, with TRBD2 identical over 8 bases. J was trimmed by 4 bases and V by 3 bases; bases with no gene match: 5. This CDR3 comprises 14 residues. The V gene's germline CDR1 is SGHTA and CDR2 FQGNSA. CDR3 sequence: CASSFSGGKYEQYF. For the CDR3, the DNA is TGTGCCAGCAGCTTCAGCGGGGGCAAATACGAGCAGTACTTC.

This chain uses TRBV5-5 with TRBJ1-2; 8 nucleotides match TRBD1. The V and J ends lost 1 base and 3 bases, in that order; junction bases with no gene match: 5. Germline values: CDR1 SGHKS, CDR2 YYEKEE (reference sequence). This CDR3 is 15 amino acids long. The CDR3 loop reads CASSLYRTGHYGYTF. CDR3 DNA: TGTGCCAGCAGCTTGTATCGGACAGGGCACTATGGCTACACCTTC.

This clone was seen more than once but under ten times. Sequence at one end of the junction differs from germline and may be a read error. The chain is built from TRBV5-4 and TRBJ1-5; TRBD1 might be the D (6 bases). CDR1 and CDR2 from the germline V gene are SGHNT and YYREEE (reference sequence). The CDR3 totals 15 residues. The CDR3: CASSPGVWSNQPQHF. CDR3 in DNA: TGCGCCAGCAGCCCAGGGGTCTGGAGCAATCAGCCCCAGCATTTT.

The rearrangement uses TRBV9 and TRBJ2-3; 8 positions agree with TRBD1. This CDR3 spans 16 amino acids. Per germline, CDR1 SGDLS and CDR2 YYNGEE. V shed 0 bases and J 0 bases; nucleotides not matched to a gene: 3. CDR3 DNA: TGTGCCAGCAGCGTAGAACAGGGGGTTAGCACAGATACGCAGTATTTT. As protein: CASSVEQGVSTDTQYF.

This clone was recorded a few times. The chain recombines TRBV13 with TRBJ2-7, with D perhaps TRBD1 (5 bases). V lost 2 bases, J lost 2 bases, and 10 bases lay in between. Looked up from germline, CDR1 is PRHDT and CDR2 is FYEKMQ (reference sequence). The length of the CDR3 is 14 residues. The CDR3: CASSLWGRAYEQYF. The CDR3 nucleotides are TGTGCCAGCAGCTTATGGGGCCGAGCCTACGAGCAGTACTTC.

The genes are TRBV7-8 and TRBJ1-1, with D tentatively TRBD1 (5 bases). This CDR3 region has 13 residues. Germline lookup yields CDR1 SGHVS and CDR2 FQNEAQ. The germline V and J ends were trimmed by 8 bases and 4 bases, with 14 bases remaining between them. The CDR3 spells CASLLVGGTEAFF. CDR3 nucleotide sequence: TGTGCCAGCCTATTGGTGGGGGGCACTGAAGCTTTCTTT. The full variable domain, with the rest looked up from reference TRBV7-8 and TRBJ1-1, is GAGVSQSPRYKVAKRGQDVALRCDPISGHVSLFWYQQALGQGPEFLTYFQNEAQLDKSGLPSDRFFAERPEGSVSTLKIQRTQQEDSAVYLCASLLVGGTEAFFGQGTRLTVV.

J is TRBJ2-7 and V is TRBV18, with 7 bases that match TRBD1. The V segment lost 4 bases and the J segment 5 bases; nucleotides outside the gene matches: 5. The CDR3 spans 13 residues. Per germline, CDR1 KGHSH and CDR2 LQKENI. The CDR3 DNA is TGTGCCAGCTCACTAGGGGGCCACGACGAGCAGTACTTC. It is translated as CASSLGGHDEQYF.

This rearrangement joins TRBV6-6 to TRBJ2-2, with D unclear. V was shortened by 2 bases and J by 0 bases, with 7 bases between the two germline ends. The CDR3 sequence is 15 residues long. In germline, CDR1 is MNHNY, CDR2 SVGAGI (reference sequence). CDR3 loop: CASSYRTANTGELFF. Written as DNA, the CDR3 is TGTGCCAGCAGTTACAGAACAGCGAACACCGGGGAGCTGTTTTTT.

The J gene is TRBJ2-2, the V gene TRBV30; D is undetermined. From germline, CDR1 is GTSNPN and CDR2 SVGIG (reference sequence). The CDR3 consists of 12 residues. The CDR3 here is CAAMQNTGELFF. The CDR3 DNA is TGTGCTGCTATGCAAAACACCGGGGAGCTGTTTTTT.

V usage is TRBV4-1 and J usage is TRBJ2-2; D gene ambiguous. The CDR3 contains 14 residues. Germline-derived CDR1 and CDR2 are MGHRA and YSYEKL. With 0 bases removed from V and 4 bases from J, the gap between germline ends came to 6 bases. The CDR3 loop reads CASSQDVATGELFF. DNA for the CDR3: TGCGCCAGCAGCCAAGATGTGGCCACCGGGGAGCTGTTTTTT.

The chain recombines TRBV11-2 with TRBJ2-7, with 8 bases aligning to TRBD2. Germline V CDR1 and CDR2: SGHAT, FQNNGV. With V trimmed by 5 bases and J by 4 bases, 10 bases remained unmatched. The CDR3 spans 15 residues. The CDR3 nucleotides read TGTGCCAGCAGCCTCCTGGCTAGCGGGTGGTACGAGCAGTACTTC. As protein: CASSLLASGWYEQYF.

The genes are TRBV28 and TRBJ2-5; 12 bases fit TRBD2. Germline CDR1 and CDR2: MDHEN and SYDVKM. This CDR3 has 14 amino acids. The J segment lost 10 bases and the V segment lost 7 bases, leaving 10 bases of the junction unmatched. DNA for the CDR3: TGTGCCAGCACCGGGACTAGCGGGTGGGGGGACCAGTACTTC. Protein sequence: CASTGTSGWGDQYF.

CDR3 nucleotides: TGTGCCAGCAGCCCCGAGGGGGGTTTCTACAATGAGCAGTTCTTC. Protein: CASSPEGGFYNEQFF. This rearrangement joins TRBV13 to TRBJ2-1; D is perhaps TRBD1 or TRBD2 (6 bases each). Germline CDR1 is PRHDT and CDR2 is FYEKMQ (reference sequence). V lost 5 bases, J lost 3 bases, and 14 bases lay in between. The CDR3 loop spans 15 amino acids.

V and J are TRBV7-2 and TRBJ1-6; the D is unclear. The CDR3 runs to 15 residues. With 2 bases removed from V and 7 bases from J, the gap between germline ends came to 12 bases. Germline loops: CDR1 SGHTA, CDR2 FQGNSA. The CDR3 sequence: CASSLQARGNSPLHF. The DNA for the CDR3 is TGTGCCAGCAGCTTACAGGCCCGCGGAAATTCACCCCTCCACTTT. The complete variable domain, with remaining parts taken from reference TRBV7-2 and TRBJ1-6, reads GAGVSQSPSNKVTEKGKDVELRCDPISGHTALYWYRQSLGQGLEFLIYFQGNSAPDKSGLPSDRFSAERTGGSVSTLTIQRTQQEDSAVYLCASSLQARGNSPLHFGNGTRLTVT.

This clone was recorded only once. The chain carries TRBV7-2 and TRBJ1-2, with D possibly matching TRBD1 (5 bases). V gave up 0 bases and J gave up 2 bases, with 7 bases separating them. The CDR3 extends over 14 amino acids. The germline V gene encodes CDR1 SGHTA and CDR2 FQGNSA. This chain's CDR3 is CASSLARENYGYTF. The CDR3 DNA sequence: TGTGCCAGCAGCTTAGCCAGGGAGAACTATGGCTACACCTTC. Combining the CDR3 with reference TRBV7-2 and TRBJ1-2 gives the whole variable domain GAGVSQSPSNKVTEKGKDVELRCDPISGHTALYWYRQSLGQGLEFLIYFQGNSAPDKSGLPSDRFSAERTGGSVSTLTIQRTQQEDSAVYLCASSLARENYGYTFGSGTRLTVV.

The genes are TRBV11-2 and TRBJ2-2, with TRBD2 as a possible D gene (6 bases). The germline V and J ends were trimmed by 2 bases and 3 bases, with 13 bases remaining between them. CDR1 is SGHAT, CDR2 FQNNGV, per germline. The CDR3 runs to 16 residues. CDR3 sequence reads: CASSLFGGDYTGELFF. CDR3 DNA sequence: TGTGCCAGCAGCTTATTCGGCGGGGACTACACCGGGGAGCTGTTTTTT.

The DNA of the CDR3 is TGTGCCTGGAGTTCGGCTCGGGAGACCCAGTACTTC. Its protein product is CAWSSARETQYF. This sequence joins TRBV30 and TRBJ2-5, with D unresolved. With 2 bases removed from V and 5 bases from J, the gap between germline ends came to 9 bases. The CDR3 contains 12 residues. Looked up from germline, CDR1 is GTSNPN and CDR2 is SVGIG (reference sequence).

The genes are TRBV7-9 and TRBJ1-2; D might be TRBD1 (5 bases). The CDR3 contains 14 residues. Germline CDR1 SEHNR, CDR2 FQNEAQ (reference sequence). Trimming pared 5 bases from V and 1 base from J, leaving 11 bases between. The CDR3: CASSVGAFNYGYTF. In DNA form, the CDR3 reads TGTGCCAGCAGCGTAGGGGCCTTTAACTATGGCTACACCTTC.

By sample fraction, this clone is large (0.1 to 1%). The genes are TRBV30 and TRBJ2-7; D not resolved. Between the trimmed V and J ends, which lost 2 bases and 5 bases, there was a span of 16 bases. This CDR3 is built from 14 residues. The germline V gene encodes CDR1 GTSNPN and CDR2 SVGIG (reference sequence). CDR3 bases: TGTGCCTGGAGTCGAAGGGTTAAGGTCCACGAGCAGTACTTC. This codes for CAWSRRVKVHEQYF.

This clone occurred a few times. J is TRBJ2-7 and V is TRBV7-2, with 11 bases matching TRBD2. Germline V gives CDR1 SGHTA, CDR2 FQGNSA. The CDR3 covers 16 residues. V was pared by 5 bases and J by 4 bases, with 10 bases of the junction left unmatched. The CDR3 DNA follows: TGTGCCAGCAGCATAAGAGGCCTAGCGGGGGGTTACGAGCAGTACTTC. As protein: CASSIRGLAGGYEQYF.